The following is a T cell receptor beta chain sequence with its context. A single record per CDR3 protein comes from TCRdb applying MiXCR to the 5' RACE reads. The table lists about 360,000 distinct CDR3 sequences, about an eighth of them singletons. Trimming cost V 3 bases and J 8 bases, with 13 bases left between them. The germline V gene has CDR1 KGHSH and CDR2 LQKENI. The length of the CDR3 is 13 residues. This sample is drawn from a study of T-cell memory formation after mild COVID-19. The chain combines TRBV18 with TRBJ1-1, with D unresolved. What was sequenced was PBMCs or a T cell subset sorted from them (not recorded which). This TCR derives from a man between 18 and 29 years old who had mild COVID-19 (a few samples of this study predate the infection). Cell type and time point are not known. This chain's CDR3 is CASSPSTYSEAFF. CDR3 sequence (DNA): TGTGCCAGCTCACCTAGTACGTACTCGGAAGCTTTCTTT. The complete variable domain, with remaining parts taken from reference TRBV18 and TRBJ1-1, reads NAGVMQNPRHLVRRRGQEARLRCSPMKGHSHVYWYRQLPEEGLKFMVYLQKENIIDESGMPKERFSAEFPKEGPSILRIQQVVRGDSAAYFCASSPSTYSEAFFGQGTRLTVV.